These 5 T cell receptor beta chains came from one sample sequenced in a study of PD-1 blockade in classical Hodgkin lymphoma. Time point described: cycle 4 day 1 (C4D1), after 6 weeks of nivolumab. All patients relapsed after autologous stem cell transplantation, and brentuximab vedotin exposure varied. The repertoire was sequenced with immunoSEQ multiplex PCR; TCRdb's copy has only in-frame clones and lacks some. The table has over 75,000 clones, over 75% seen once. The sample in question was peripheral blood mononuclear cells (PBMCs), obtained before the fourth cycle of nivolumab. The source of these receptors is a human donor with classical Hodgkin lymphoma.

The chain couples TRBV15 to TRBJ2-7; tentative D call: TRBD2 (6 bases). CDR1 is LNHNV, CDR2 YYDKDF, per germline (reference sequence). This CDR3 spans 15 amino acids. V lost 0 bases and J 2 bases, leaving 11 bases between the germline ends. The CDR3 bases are TGTGCCACCAGCAGAGAGCGGGGTCTAACCTACGAGCAGTACTTC. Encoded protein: CATSRERGLTYEQYF.

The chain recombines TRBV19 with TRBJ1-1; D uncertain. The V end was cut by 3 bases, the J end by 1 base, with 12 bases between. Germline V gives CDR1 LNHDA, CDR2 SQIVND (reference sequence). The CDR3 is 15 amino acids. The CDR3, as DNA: TGTGCCAGTAGTATTCCAAGTTTGTGGAACACTGAAGCTTTCTTT. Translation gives CASSIPSLWNTEAFF. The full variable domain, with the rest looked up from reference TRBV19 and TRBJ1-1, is DGGITQSPKYLFRKEGQNVTLSCEQNLNHDAMYWYRQDPGQGLRLIYYSQIVNDFQKGDIAEGYSVSREKKESFPLTVTSAQKNPTAFYLCASSIPSLWNTEAFFGQGTRLTVV.

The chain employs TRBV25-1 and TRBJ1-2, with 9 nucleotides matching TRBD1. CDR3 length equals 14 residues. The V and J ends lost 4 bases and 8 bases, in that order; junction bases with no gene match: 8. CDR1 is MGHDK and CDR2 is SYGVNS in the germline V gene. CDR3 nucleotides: TGTGCCAGCAGTGTAATGGACAGGGGTGACGGCTACACCTTC. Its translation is CASSVMDRGDGYTF.

This CDR3 is CASSNFDRPYEQYF. CDR3 DNA sequence: TGTGCCAGCAGCAACTTTGACAGGCCCTACGAGCAGTACTTC. The chain joins TRBV11-2 to TRBJ2-7, with D perhaps TRBD1 (6 bases). The CDR3 runs 14 residues. Germline CDR1 is SGHAT and CDR2 is FQNNGV. Trimming took 5 bases from V and 2 from J, leaving 13 bases between them.

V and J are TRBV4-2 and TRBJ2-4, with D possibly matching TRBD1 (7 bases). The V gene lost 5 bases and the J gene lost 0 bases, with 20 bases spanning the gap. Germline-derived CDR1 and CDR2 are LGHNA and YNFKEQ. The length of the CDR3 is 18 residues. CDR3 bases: TGTGCCAGCAGCTCTAATGGGGGGACAGATCTAGCCAAAAACATTCAGTACTTC. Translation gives CASSSNGGTDLAKNIQYF.